This T cell receptor beta chain is drawn from a study of blood T cell repertoires in COVID-19. In the study overall: T cells, B-cell-depleted T cells, or PBMCs provided the cDNA or gDNA that served as material.

TCRdb keeps only in-frame clones here, not all; method: immunoSEQ multiplex PCR. This sample has over 120,000 clones, with over 65% found just once. Germline loops: CDR1 MDHEN, CDR2 SYDVKM. The CDR3 is 17 residues long. Trimming took off 7 bases at V and 0 bases at J, with 19 bases between the two ends. This chain uses TRBV28 with TRBJ1-5; the D gene is possibly TRBD1 (6 bases). The TCR comes from a woman aged 45-65 years who had recovered from COVID-19. The sample taken for sequencing was PBMCs or T cells enriched from blood (not recorded which). The CDR3: CASMRAGATYSNQPQHF. CDR3 coding DNA: TGTGCCAGCATGCGTGCAGGGGCGACTTATAGCAATCAGCCCCAGCATTTT.